Below are 27 T cell receptor beta chains sequenced from a single sample in a study of shared clonotypes between healthy human individuals. Generated by immunoSEQ multiplex PCR, the TCRdb table keeps only in-frame clones and is missing some. The sample consists of roughly 1 million clones, around 74% of them appearing once. Sample: memory CD4+ T cells sorted from blood. Noted subset: CD45RA-negative fraction. These receptor sequences come from a man between 18 and 35 years old in good health.

This chain links TRBV7-2 with TRBJ2-1; the D gene is possibly TRBD2 (6 bases). Trimming removed 5 bases from V and 0 bases from J, with 14 bases in between. CDR1 SGHTA and CDR2 FQGNSA come from the germline V gene. CDR3 length: 16 amino acids. The CDR3 loop reads CASSPQRGYSYNEQFF. The CDR3 DNA sequence: TGTGCCAGCAGCCCACAACGGGGGTACTCCTACAATGAGCAGTTCTTC.

V is TRBV6-1 and J is TRBJ1-1; D is ambiguous. Per germline, CDR1 MNHNS and CDR2 SASEGT. The length of the CDR3 is 15 residues. V dropped 5 bases and J dropped 1 base, with 14 bases sitting between them. The chain's CDR3 is CASSTRSAGNTEAFF. In DNA, the CDR3 is TGTGCCAGCAGTACCCGTTCGGCTGGGAACACTGAAGCTTTCTTT.

The V gene is TRBV10-1, the J gene TRBJ2-7, with D perhaps matching TRBD1 (6 bases). The germline CDR1 and CDR2 sequences are WNHNN and SYGVQD (reference sequence). The CDR3 runs 17 residues. Trimming stripped 3 bases from V and 4 bases from J, with 22 bases between. CDR3: CASSENMGALGAYEQYF. The CDR3, as DNA: TGCGCCAGCAGTGAAAATATGGGTGCGCTGGGGGCGTACGAGCAGTACTTC.

This chain joins TRBV27 and TRBJ1-2; the match to TRBD1 covers 7 bases. This CDR3 has 13 amino acids. Germline values: CDR1 MNHEY, CDR2 SMNVEV (reference sequence). Unmatched junction bases numbered 5, after V lost 6 bases and J lost 4 bases. The CDR3, as DNA: TGTGCCAGCAGGGACAGGAGCCTCTATGGCTACACCTTC. Amino acid sequence: CASRDRSLYGYTF.

This chain joins TRBV19 and TRBJ1-5; D gene uncertain. The CDR3 loop spans 17 amino acids. V dropped 2 bases and J dropped 5 bases, with 19 bases sitting between them. The germline CDR1 and CDR2 sequences are LNHDA and SQIVND (reference sequence). CDR3 coding DNA: TGTGCCAGTAGTATACCACAGTTCAAGCGGCCAGATCAGCCCCAGCATTTT. It encodes CASSIPQFKRPDQPQHF.

This sequence joins TRBV6-1 and TRBJ1-6, with TRBD1 as a possible D gene (5 bases). Germline CDR1 reads MNHNS; CDR2 reads SASEGT. V shed 0 bases and J shed 12 bases, with 21 bases lying between them. The CDR3 has 17 amino acids. CDR3 DNA sequence: TGTGCCAGCAGTGAAGCGCGAGGGGACTTAGGAATTCAACCCCTCCACTTT. This encodes CASSEARGDLGIQPLHF.

Worth noting for this clone: The sample holds other DNA sequences that translate to the same CDR3. The J gene is TRBJ2-7, the V gene TRBV4-3; no clear D gene. Trimming pared 0 bases from V and 3 bases from J, leaving 12 bases between. The CDR3 is made up of 15 amino acids. Germline V gene data show CDR1 as LGHNA and CDR2 as YSLEER. The CDR3 region is CASSQDRAGLYEQYF. The DNA for the CDR3 is TGCGCCAGCAGCCAAGATAGGGCAGGTCTCTACGAGCAGTACTTC.

This rearrangement joins TRBV10-3 to TRBJ2-1; possible D gene TRBD2, 6 bases. Trimming cost V 5 bases and J 6 bases, with 8 bases left between them. Germline V gene lookup returns CDR1 ENHRY and CDR2 SYGVKD. The CDR3 contains 12 residues. CDR3 amino acids: CAISREVNEQFF. DNA of the CDR3: TGTGCCATCAGTAGGGAGGTCAATGAGCAGTTCTTC.

This chain links TRBV20-1 with TRBJ2-5; 8 nucleotides match TRBD1. The trim removed 7 bases at V and 2 bases at J, leaving 0 bases unmatched. CDR1 is DFQATT and CDR2 is SNEGSKA in the germline V gene (reference sequence). The CDR3 spans 11 residues. This CDR3 is CSGDRQETQYF. The CDR3 DNA reads as TGCAGTGGGGACAGGCAAGAGACCCAGTACTTC.

A word on this clone: This same CDR3 is encoded by further DNA sequences in the sample. The V and J genes are TRBV5-1 and TRBJ1-5; TRBD1 is a possible D gene (5 bases). The CDR3 consists of 15 residues. The germline CDR1 and CDR2 sequences are SGHRS and YFSETQ. The V and J ends lost 0 bases and 4 bases respectively, with 11 bases between them. The chain's CDR3 is CASSLDGGSNQPQHF. The CDR3 coding sequence is TGCGCCAGCAGCTTGGATGGGGGAAGTAATCAGCCCCAGCATTTT. Full variable domain (rest looked up from reference TRBV5-1 and TRBJ1-5): KAGVTQTPRYLIKTRGQQVTLSCSPISGHRSVSWYQQTPGQGLQFLFEYFSETQRNKGNFPGRFSGRQFSNSRSEMNVSTLELGDSALYLCASSLDGGSNQPQHFGDGTRLSIL.

The V gene is TRBV19, the J gene TRBJ2-2, with 7 bases matching TRBD1. The germline gives CDR1 LNHDA, CDR2 SQIVND (reference sequence). CDR3 length equals 18 residues. V was clipped by 3 bases and J by 0 bases; unmatched bases: 10. For the CDR3, the DNA is TGTGCCAGTAGTATCCGACCATGGGACAGCTCGAACACCGGGGAGCTGTTTTTT. As protein: CASSIRPWDSSNTGELFF.

The chain links TRBV9 to TRBJ1-2; no firm D call. CDR3 size: 15 residues. The germline V and J ends were trimmed by 2 bases and 0 bases, with 11 bases remaining between them. Germline values: CDR1 SGDLS, CDR2 YYNGEE. This CDR3 is CASSVGIVANYGYTF. In nucleotides, the CDR3 is TGTGCCAGCAGCGTTGGCATAGTGGCTAACTATGGCTACACCTTC.

The chain joins TRBV28 to TRBJ1-3; D remains ambiguous. V gave up 6 bases and J gave up 1 base, with 25 bases separating them. In germline, CDR1 is MDHEN, CDR2 SYDVKM. This CDR3 has 19 residues. The CDR3 DNA is TGTGCCAGCAGCTCACCCAATCCGAGAGACGCTTGGTCTGGAAACACCATATATTTT. This gives the protein CASSSPNPRDAWSGNTIYF.

This clone was observed once. V gene TRBV18 combines with J gene TRBJ1-5; no definite D call. Germline CDR1 is KGHSH and CDR2 is LQKENI. The CDR3 length is 17 residues. The ends were cut back, 3 bases at V and 5 bases at J, with 20 bases in the middle. The CDR3 DNA sequence: TGTGCCAGCTCACCCAAATTGGAGACGAGATCCGATCAGCCCCAGCATTTT. As protein: CASSPKLETRSDQPQHF.

The CDR3 reads CASSQDWMSASGGAYEQYF. The CDR3 DNA reads TGCGCCAGCAGCCAAGATTGGATGAGTGCTAGCGGGGGGGCCTACGAGCAGTACTTC. The V call is TRBV4-1, the J call TRBJ2-7; 12 bases are shared with TRBD2. The CDR3 has 19 residues. Germline-derived CDR1 and CDR2 are MGHRA and YSYEKL. V was clipped by 0 bases and J by 2 bases; unmatched bases: 11.

V and J are TRBV27 and TRBJ1-2, with a possible D match to TRBD1 (6 bases). Trimming cost V 5 bases and J 1 base, with 11 bases left between them. CDR1 is MNHEY and CDR2 is SMNVEV in the germline V gene (reference sequence). This CDR3 is built from 14 residues. CDR3 bases: TGTGCCAGCAGTCCAGCACAGGGTAACTATGGCTACACCTTC. Translating gives CASSPAQGNYGYTF.

The chain links TRBV30 to TRBJ1-5; a possible D gene is TRBD1 (5 bases). V lost 2 bases and J 11 bases, leaving 10 bases between the germline ends. The CDR3 covers 11 residues. CDR1 and CDR2 (germline): GTSNPN, SVGIG (reference sequence). The CDR3 reads CAWSLGGAQHF. The DNA of the CDR3 is TGTGCCTGGAGTCTGGGGGGGGCCCAGCATTTT.

The chain has TRBV9 and TRBJ2-3; a possible D gene is TRBD1 (7 bases). CDR3 length: 17 residues. Trimming pared 6 bases from V and 3 bases from J, leaving 23 bases between. Germline loops: CDR1 SGDLS, CDR2 YYNGEE. This CDR3 reads CASTSPGGTEVTDTQYF. For the CDR3, the DNA is TGTGCCAGCACCTCTCCAGGGGGGACAGAGGTTACAGATACGCAGTATTTT.

This rearrangement joins TRBV6-5 to TRBJ1-1; 9 positions match TRBD1. The CDR3 totals 15 residues. Germline V gene lookup returns CDR1 MNHEY and CDR2 SVGAGI. Trimming cost V 8 bases and J 4 bases; bases outside gene matches: 11. The CDR3 coding sequence is TGTGCCAGCGTACCGAGAAAGACAGGGGGCACTGAAGCTTTCTTT. Its translation: CASVPRKTGGTEAFF.

This chain links TRBV7-2 with TRBJ2-3; 9 positions agree with TRBD2. Trimming took 0 bases from V and 3 from J; bases not matched to a gene: 4. This CDR3 is 16 amino acids long. The germline gives CDR1 SGHTA, CDR2 FQGNSA. Here the CDR3 reads CASSLALAGGTDTQYF. The CDR3 DNA reads as TGTGCCAGCAGCTTAGCTCTGGCGGGAGGGACAGATACGCAGTATTTT.

The genes are TRBV9 and TRBJ2-1; 12 bases fit TRBD2. CDR1 is SGDLS and CDR2 is YYNGEE in the germline V gene. J gave up 0 bases and V 4 bases, and 5 bases lay outside the gene matches. The CDR3 has 17 residues. CDR3 loop: CASSRGLAGSSYNEQFF. For the CDR3, the DNA is TGTGCCAGCAGCCGTGGACTAGCGGGGAGCTCCTACAATGAGCAGTTCTTC.

The chain combines TRBV18 with TRBJ1-4; D may be TRBD1 (5 bases). In germline, CDR1 is KGHSH, CDR2 LQKENI. The CDR3 is 14 residues long. Trimming removed 1 base at V and 7 bases at J, with 10 bases between. CDR3 DNA: TGTGCCAGCTCACCACAGGGGCGCAGTGAAAAACTGTTTTTT. This sequence encodes CASSPQGRSEKLFF.

This clone was detected a few times. The rearrangement links TRBV2 to TRBJ1-1, with D tentatively TRBD1 (6 bases). The length of the CDR3 is 14 residues. Germline values: CDR1 SNHLY, CDR2 FYNNEI. V was cut by 5 bases and J by 4 bases, with 14 bases left in between. The CDR3 reads CASSPQEGGTEAFF. DNA of the CDR3: TGTGCCAGCAGTCCTCAAGAAGGGGGCACTGAAGCTTTCTTT.

The CDR3 region is CASSQGSAGELFF. The CDR3 coding sequence is TGCGCCAGCAGCCAGGGCTCGGCCGGGGAGCTGTTTTTT. The V gene is TRBV4-3, the J gene TRBJ2-2; D unclear. CDR1 is LGHNA, CDR2 YSLEER, per germline. The CDR3 is 13 amino acids. V was pared by 3 bases and J by 6 bases, with 8 bases between.

This sequence joins TRBV1 and TRBJ1-6; the listed D gene, TRBD1, was not tested against the DNA. TRBV1 is described as a pseudogene. The length of the CDR3 is 18 residues. This CDR3 reads CTSSQDYQASSYNSPLHF. CDR3 nucleotides: TGCACCAGCAGCCAAGATTATCAGGCCAGCTCCTATAATTCACCCCTCCACTTT.

This clone was seen only once. The chain recombines TRBV10-3 with TRBJ1-2; 7 bases fit TRBD1. Germline loops: CDR1 ENHRY, CDR2 SYGVKD. The CDR3 consists of 13 residues. Trimming removed 7 bases from V and 5 bases from J; junction bases left unmatched: 7. The DNA for the CDR3 is TGTGCCATCAATGCTGGGACAGCTTATGGCTACACCTTC. Protein sequence: CAINAGTAYGYTF.

This chain joins TRBV9 and TRBJ2-7, with D tentatively TRBD1 or TRBD2 (6 bases each). Germline values: CDR1 SGDLS, CDR2 YYNGEE. V was pared by 3 bases and J by 1 base, with 11 bases between. The CDR3 has 14 amino acids. The CDR3 reads CASSGGTPSYEQYF. The CDR3 DNA follows: TGTGCCAGCAGCGGCGGGACACCATCCTACGAGCAGTACTTC.